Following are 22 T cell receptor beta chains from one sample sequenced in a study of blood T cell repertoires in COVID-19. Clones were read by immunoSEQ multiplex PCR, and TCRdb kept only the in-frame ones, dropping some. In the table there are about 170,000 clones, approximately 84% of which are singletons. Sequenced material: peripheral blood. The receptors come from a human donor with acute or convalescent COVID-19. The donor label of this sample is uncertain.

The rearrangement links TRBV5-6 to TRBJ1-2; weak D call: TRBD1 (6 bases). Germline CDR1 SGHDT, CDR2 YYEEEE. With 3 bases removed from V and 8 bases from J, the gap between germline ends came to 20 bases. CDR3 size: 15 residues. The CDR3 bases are TGTGCCAGCAGCTCACCCGGCGACAGGCCTTGGGGCTACACCTTC. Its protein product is CASSSPGDRPWGYTF. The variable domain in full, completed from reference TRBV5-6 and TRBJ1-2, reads DAGVTQSPTHLIKTRGQQVTLRCSPKSGHDTVSWYQQALGQGPQFIFQYYEEEERQRGNFPDRFSGHQFPNYSSELNVNALLLGDSALYLCASSSPGDRPWGYTFGSGTRLTVV.

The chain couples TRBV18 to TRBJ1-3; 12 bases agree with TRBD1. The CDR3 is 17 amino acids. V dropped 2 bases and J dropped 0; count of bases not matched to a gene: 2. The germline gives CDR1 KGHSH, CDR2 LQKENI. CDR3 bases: TGTGCCAGCTCACCAGGGACAGGGGGCTCCTCTGGAAACACCATATATTTT. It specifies CASSPGTGGSSGNTIYF.

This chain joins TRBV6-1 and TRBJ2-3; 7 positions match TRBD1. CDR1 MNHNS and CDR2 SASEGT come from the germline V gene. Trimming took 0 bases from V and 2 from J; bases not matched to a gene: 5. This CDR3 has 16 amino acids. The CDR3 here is CASSEARGGTTDTQYF. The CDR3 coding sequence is TGTGCCAGCAGTGAAGCGCGAGGGGGCACCACAGATACGCAGTATTTT.

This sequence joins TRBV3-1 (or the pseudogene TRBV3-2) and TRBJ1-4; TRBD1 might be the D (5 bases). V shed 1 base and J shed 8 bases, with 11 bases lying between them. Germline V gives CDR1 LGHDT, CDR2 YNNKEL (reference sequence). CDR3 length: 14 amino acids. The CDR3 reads CASSQAGGGEKLFF. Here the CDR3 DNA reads TGTGCCAGCAGCCAAGCGGGGGGAGGGGAAAAACTGTTTTTT.

The CDR3 loop reads CASSSAEVSWRGDGYTF. In DNA form, the CDR3 reads TGTGCCAGCAGTTCAGCCGAGGTCTCGTGGAGGGGAGATGGCTACACCTTC. The V call is TRBV27, the J call TRBJ1-2; tentatively, D is TRBD1 (5 bases). Per the germline V gene, CDR1 is MNHEY and CDR2 is SMNVEV (reference sequence). CDR3 length: 17 residues. Between the trimmed V and J ends, which lost 4 bases and 6 bases, there was a span of 24 bases.

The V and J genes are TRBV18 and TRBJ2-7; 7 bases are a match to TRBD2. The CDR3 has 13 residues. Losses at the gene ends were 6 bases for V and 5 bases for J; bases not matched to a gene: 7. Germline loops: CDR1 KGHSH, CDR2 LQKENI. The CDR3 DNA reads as TGTGCCAGCTCTCTCGGACTAGACCACGAGCAGTACTTC. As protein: CASSLGLDHEQYF.

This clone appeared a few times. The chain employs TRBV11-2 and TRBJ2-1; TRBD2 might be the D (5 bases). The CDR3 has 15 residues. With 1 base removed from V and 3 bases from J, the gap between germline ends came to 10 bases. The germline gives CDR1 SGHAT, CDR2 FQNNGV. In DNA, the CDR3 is TGTGCCAGCAGCTTAGGCAGCGGAGTCTACAATGAGCAGTTCTTC. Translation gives CASSLGSGVYNEQFF.

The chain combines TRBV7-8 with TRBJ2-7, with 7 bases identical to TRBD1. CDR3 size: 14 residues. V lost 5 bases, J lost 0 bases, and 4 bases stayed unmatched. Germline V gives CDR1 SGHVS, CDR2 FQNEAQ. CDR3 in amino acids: CASSPRQGSYEQYF. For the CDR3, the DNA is TGTGCCAGCAGCCCCCGACAGGGCTCCTACGAGCAGTACTTC.

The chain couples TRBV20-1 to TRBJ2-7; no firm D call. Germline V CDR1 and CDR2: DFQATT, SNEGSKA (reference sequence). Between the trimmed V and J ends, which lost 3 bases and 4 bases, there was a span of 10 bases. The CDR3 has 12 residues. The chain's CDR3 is CSASRVGYEQYF. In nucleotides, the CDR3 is TGCAGTGCTAGTCGCGTCGGGTACGAGCAGTACTTC.

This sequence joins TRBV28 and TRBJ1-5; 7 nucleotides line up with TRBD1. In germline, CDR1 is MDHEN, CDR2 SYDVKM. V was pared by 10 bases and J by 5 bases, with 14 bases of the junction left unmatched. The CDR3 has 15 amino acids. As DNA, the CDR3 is TGTGCCACCATAGACAGGGCGCAACTCTATCAGCCCCAGCATTTT. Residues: CATIDRAQLYQPQHF.

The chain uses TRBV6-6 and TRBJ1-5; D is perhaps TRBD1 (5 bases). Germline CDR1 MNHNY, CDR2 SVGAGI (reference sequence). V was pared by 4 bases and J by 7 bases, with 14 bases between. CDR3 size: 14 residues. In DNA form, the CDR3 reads TGTGCCAGCAGTTGGGGGGTAGGCAGACAGCCCCAGCATTTT. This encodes CASSWGVGRQPQHF.

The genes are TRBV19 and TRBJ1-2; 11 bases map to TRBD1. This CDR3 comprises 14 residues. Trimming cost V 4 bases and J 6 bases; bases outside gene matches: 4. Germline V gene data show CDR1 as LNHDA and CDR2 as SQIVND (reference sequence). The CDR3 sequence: CASSTRTGGDGYTF. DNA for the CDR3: TGTGCCAGTAGTACCCGGACAGGGGGCGATGGCTACACCTTC.

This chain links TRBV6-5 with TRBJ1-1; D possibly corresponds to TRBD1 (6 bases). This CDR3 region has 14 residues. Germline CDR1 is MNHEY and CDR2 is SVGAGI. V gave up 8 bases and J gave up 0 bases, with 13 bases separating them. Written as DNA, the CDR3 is TGTGCCAGCCGTCAGGGGCTCGTGAACACTGAAGCTTTCTTT. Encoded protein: CASRQGLVNTEAFF.

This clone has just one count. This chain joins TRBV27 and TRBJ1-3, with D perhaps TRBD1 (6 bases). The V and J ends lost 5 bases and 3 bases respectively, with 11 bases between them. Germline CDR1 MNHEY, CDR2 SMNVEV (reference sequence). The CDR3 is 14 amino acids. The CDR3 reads CASSPQGSGNTIYF. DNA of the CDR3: TGTGCCAGCAGTCCTCAGGGGAGTGGAAACACCATATATTTT.

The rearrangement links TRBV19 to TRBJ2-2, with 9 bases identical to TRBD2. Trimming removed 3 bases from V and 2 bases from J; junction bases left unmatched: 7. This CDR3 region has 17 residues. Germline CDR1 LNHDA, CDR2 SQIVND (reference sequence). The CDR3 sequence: CASSMIAGVGNTGELFF. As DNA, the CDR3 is TGTGCCAGTAGTATGATAGCGGGAGTAGGAAACACCGGGGAGCTGTTTTTT. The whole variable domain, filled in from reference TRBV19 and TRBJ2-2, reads DGGITQSPKYLFRKEGQNVTLSCEQNLNHDAMYWYRQDPGQGLRLIYYSQIVNDFQKGDIAEGYSVSREKKESFPLTVTSAQKNPTAFYLCASSMIAGVGNTGELFFGEGSRLTVL.

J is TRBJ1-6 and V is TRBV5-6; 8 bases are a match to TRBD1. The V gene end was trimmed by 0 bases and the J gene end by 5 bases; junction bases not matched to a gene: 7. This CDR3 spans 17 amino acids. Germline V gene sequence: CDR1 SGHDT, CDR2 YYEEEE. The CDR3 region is CASSLAVAGGNNSPLHF. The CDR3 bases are TGTGCCAGCAGCTTGGCCGTGGCAGGGGGCAATAATTCACCCCTCCACTTT.

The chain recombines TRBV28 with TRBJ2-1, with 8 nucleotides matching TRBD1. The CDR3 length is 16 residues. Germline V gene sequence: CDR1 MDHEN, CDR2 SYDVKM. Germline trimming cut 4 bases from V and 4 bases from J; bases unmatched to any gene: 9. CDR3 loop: CASSSWTGSMYNEQFF. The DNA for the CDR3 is TGTGCCAGCAGTTCGTGGACAGGGAGTATGTACAATGAGCAGTTCTTC.

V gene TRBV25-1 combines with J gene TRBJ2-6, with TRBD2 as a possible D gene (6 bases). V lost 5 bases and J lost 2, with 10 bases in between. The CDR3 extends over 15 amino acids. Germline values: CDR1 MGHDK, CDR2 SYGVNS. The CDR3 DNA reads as TGTGCCAGCAGTCCAAGGAGGGCTGGGGCCAACGTCCTGACTTTC. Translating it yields CASSPRRAGANVLTF.

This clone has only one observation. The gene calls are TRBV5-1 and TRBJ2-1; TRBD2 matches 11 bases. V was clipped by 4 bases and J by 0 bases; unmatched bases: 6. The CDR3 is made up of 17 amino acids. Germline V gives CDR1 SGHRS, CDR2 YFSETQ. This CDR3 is CASSPGLAVSSYNEQFF. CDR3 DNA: TGCGCCAGCAGCCCGGGACTAGCGGTTAGCTCCTACAATGAGCAGTTCTTC.

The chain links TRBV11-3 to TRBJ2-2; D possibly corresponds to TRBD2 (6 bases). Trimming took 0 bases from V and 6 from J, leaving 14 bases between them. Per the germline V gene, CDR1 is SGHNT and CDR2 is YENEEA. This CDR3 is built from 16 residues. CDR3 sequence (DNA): TGTGCCAGCAGCTTAGAGGGCGGGAAGTTGGCCGGGGAGCTGTTTTTT. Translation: CASSLEGGKLAGELFF.

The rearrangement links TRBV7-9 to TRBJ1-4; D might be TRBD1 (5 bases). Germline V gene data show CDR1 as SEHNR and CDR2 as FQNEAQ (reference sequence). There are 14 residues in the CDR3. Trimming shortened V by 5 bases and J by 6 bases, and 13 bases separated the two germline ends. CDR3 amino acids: CASSSLGGDEKLFF. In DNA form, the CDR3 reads TGTGCCAGCAGCAGCCTGGGGGGGGATGAAAAACTGTTTTTT.

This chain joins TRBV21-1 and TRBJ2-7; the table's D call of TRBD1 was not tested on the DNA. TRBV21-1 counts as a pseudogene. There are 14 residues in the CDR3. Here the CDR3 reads CASSKVRHTDEQYF. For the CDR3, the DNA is TGTGCCAGCAGCAAAGTCCGACATACTGACGAGCAGTACTTC.